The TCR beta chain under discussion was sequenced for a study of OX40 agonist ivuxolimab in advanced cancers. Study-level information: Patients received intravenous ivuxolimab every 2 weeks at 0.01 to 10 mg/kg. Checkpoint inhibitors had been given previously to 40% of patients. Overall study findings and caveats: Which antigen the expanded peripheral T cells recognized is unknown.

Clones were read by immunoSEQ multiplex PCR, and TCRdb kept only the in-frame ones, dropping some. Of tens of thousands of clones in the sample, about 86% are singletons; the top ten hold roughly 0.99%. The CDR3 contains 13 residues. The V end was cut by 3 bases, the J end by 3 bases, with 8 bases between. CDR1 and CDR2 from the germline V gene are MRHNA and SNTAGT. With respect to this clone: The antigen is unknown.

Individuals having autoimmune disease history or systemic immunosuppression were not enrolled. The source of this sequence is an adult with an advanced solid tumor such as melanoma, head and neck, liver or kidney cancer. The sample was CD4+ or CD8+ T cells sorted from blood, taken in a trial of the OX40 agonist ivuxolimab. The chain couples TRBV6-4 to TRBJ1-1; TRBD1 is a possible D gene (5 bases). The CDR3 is CASSETADTEAFF. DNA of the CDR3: TGTGCCAGCAGTGAGACAGCGGACACTGAAGCTTTCTTT.